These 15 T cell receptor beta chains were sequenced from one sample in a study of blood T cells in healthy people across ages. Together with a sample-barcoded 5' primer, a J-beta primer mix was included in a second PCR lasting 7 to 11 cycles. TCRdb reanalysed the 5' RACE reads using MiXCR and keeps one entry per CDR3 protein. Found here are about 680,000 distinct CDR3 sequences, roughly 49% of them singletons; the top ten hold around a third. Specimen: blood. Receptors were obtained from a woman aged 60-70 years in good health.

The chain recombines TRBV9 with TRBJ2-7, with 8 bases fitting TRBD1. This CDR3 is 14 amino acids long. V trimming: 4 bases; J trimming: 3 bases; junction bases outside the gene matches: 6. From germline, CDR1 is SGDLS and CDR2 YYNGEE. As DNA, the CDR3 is TGTGCCAGCAGCATCGGACAGGGCCTCTACGAGCAGTACTTC. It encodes CASSIGQGLYEQYF.

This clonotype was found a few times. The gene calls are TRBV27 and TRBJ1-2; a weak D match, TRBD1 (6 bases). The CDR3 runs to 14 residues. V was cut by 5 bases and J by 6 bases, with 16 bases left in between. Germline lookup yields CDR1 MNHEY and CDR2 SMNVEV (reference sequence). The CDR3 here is CASSRQGGSDGYTF. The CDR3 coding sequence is TGTGCCAGCAGTCGCCAAGGGGGTTCGGATGGCTACACCTTC.

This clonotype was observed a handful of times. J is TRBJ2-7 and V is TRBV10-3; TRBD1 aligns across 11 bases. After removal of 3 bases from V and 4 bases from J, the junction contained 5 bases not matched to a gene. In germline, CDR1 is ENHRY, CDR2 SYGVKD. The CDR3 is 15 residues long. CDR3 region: CAISDGQGASYEQYF. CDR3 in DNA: TGTGCCATCAGTGACGGACAGGGGGCTTCATACGAGCAGTACTTC.

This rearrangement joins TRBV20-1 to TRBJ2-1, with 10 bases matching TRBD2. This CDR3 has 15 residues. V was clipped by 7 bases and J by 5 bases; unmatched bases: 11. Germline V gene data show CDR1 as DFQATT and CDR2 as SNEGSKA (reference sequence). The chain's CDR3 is CSVKRGTSVDNEQFF. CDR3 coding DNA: TGCAGTGTTAAGAGAGGGACTAGCGTAGACAATGAGCAGTTCTTC.

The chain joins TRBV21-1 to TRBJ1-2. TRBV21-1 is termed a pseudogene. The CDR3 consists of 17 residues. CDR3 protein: CASSKATDPPPGYGYTF. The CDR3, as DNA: TGTGCCAGCAGCAAGGCGACGGACCCCCCTCCCGGCTATGGCTACACCTTC.

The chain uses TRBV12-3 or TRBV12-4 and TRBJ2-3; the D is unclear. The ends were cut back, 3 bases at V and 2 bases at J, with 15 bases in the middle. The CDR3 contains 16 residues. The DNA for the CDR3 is TGTGCCAGCAGTTTTGCCCGATCCGGTTACACAGATACGCAGTATTTT. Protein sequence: CASSFARSGYTDTQYF.

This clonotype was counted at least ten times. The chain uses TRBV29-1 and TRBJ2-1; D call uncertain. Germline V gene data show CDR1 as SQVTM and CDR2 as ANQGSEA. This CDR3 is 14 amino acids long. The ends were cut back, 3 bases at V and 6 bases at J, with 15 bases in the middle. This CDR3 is CSVELWPRSNEQFF. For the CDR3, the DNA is TGCAGCGTTGAGTTGTGGCCGCGGAGCAATGAGCAGTTCTTC.

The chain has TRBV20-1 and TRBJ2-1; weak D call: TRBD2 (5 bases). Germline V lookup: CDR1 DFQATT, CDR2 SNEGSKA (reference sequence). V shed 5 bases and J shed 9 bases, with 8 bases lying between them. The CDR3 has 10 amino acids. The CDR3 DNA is TGCAGTGCTGGGAGAGGTGAGCAGTTCTTC. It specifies CSAGRGEQFF.

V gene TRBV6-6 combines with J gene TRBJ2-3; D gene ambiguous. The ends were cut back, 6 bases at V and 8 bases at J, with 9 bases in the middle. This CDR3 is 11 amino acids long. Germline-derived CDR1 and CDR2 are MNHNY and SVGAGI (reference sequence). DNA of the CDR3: TGTGCCAGCAGCTTCACCTTTACGCAGTATTTT. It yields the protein CASSFTFTQYF.

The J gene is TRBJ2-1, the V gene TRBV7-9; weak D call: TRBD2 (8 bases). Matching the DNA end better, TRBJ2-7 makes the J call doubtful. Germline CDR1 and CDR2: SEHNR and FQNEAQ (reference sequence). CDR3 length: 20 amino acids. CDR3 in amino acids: CASSSSGTEISGSSYNEQYF. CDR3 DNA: TGTGCCAGCAGCTCGTCCGGGACAGAGATAAGCGGGAGCTCCTACAATGAGCAGTACTTC.

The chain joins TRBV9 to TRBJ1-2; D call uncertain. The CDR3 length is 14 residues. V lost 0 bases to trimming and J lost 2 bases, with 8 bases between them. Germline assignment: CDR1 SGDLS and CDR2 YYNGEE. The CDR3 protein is CASSVGERNYGYTF. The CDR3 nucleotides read TGTGCCAGCAGCGTAGGAGAACGGAACTATGGCTACACCTTC.

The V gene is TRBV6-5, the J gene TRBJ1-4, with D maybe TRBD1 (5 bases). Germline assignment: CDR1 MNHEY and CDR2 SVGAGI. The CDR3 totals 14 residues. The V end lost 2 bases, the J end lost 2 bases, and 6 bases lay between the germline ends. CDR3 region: CASSYGGTNEKLFF. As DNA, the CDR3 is TGTGCCAGCAGTTACGGGGGGACTAATGAAAAACTGTTTTTT.

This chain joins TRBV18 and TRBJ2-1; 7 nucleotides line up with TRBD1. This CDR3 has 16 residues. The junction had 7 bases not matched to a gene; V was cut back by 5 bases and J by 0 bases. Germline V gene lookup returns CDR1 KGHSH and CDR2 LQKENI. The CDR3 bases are TGTGCCAGCTCAAGCTCGACAGGGAGCTCCTACAATGAGCAGTTCTTC. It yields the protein CASSSSTGSSYNEQFF.

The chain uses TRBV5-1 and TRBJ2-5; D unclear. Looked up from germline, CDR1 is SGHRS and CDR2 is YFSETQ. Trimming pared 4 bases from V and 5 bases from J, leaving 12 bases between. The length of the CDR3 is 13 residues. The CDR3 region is CASSPTNRETQYF. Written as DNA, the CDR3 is TGCGCCAGCAGCCCTACTAATCGGGAGACCCAGTACTTC.

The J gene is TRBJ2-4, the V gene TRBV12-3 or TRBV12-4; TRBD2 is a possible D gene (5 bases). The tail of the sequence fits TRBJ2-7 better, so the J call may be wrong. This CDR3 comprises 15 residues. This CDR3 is CASSLPGSGLREQYF. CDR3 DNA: TGTGCCAGCAGTCTCCCGGGATCGGGCCTACGCGAGCAGTACTTC.